Presented here are 10 T cell receptor beta chains from one specimen sequenced in a study of T cells in Graves' hyperthyroidism and ophthalmopathy. RNA transcripts were the template for amplifying TCR beta CDR3 regions. A first-round RT-PCR of the TCR CDR3 used the HTBI primer set. In TCRdb, the multiplex PCR reads were re-called with MiXCR into one record per CDR3 protein. This table holds roughly 170,000 distinct CDR3 sequences, approximately 9% found once. Source material: blood. The receptors were gathered from a woman younger than 35 with Graves' hyperthyroidism that later progressed to Graves' ophthalmopathy.

The sample holds many counts of this clonotype. This sequence joins TRBV19 and TRBJ2-5; 7 bases fit TRBD1. Germline V gene lookup returns CDR1 LNHDA and CDR2 SQIVND (reference sequence). V trimming: 8 bases; J trimming: 5 bases; junction bases outside the gene matches: 8. The CDR3 sequence is 13 residues long. This CDR3 is CASQRQGGETQYF. Here the CDR3 DNA reads TGTGCCAGTCAGAGACAGGGTGGTGAGACCCAGTACTTC.

In its sample, this clonotype was seen many times. V and J are TRBV12-3 or TRBV12-4 and TRBJ2-1, with D perhaps matching TRBD1 or TRBD2 (7 bases each). Deletions cut 4 bases from V and 6 bases from J, with 16 bases between. CDR3 length equals 15 residues. CDR3 sequence (DNA): TGTGCCAGCAGTTCTAGGGAGGGGGCTTCCAATGAGCAGTTCTTC. Amino acids: CASSSREGASNEQFF.

In its sample, this clonotype was seen many times. In DNA, the CDR3 is TGTGCCAGCAGTTCCGCGGACAGGGGGCTGAGTGACACTGAAGCTTTCTTT. It codes for CASSSADRGLSDTEAFF. The chain combines TRBV27 with TRBJ1-1, with 11 bases matching TRBD1. The V and J ends lost 4 bases and 3 bases, in that order; junction bases with no gene match: 10. Germline values: CDR1 MNHEY, CDR2 SMNVEV (reference sequence). This CDR3 contains 17 residues.

As concerns this clonotype: This could be a read error, since a much larger clone is one nucleotide away. This sequence joins TRBV3-1 and TRBJ1-2; D is unresolved. The CDR3 sequence is 12 residues long. The germline gives CDR1 LGHDT, CDR2 YNNKEL (reference sequence). V lost 8 bases and J lost 6, with 13 bases in between. CDR3 in DNA: TGTGCCAGCGGTCAAGGGTTCAATGGCTACACCTTC. Protein product: CASGQGFNGYTF.

The V call is TRBV14, the J call TRBJ1-2; D is unresolved. The germline gives CDR1 SGHDN, CDR2 FVKESK. Trimming stripped 0 bases from V and 4 bases from J, with 9 bases between. The CDR3 has 14 residues. This chain's CDR3 is CASSQELSSYGYTF. CDR3 coding DNA: TGTGCCAGCAGCCAAGAGTTAAGCTCCTATGGCTACACCTTC.

V is TRBV9 and J is TRBJ2-1; D perhaps matches TRBD1 (5 bases). Trimming shortened V by 4 bases and J by 6 bases, and 11 bases separated the two germline ends. The CDR3 spans 13 residues. The germline gives CDR1 SGDLS, CDR2 YYNGEE. CDR3 sequence reads: CASSSWTSNEQFF. The CDR3 DNA reads TGTGCCAGCAGCTCATGGACAAGCAATGAGCAGTTCTTC.

This clonotype was counted at least ten times. V gene TRBV6-1 combines with J gene TRBJ1-4, with D perhaps TRBD1 (5 bases). The CDR3 is 15 amino acids. Trimming shortened V by 7 bases and J by 4 bases, and 16 bases separated the two germline ends. The V gene's germline CDR1 is MNHNS and CDR2 SASEGT. CDR3 in DNA: TGTGCCAGCATCCAGGGAGGACGGGGTAATGAAAAACTGTTTTTT. Its translation: CASIQGGRGNEKLFF.

This clonotype was seen more than once but under ten times. Sequence at one end of the junction differs from germline and may be a read error. The chain joins TRBV20-1 to TRBJ2-1, with D perhaps TRBD2 (5 bases). The CDR3 extends over 16 amino acids. Germline CDR1 is DFQATT and CDR2 is SNEGSKA (reference sequence). The CDR3 nucleotides are TGCAGTGCTGGAGATAGAGACGGGATGTCCTACAATGAGCAGTTCTTC. The encoded protein is CSAGDRDGMSYNEQFF.

The table lists this clonotype with many counts. This chain uses TRBV2 with TRBJ2-3; 7 bases match TRBD1. V shed 3 bases and J 0 bases; nucleotides not matched to a gene: 6. CDR1 and CDR2 from the germline V gene are SNHLY and FYNNEI. The CDR3 consists of 16 residues. The CDR3 loop is CASSELGTASTDTQYF. CDR3 sequence (DNA): TGTGCCAGCAGTGAGTTAGGGACAGCTAGCACAGATACGCAGTATTTT.

This clonotype was detected many times. As DNA, the CDR3 is TGTGCCAGCTCACCAGACGCAGGGAACTATGGCTACACCTTC. As protein: CASSPDAGNYGYTF. V usage is TRBV18 and J usage is TRBJ1-2; tentatively, D is TRBD1 (5 bases). Germline CDR1 KGHSH, CDR2 LQKENI. The CDR3 has 14 amino acids. V was trimmed by 2 bases and J by 2 bases, leaving 9 bases between them.